This entry lists 26 T cell receptor beta chains sequenced from one sample in a study of low-dose radiotherapy and immunotherapy resistance in tumors. Gene-specific TRAV and TRBV primers were used for first-strand cDNA, covering alpha and beta chains. A roughly 22-cycle PCR with a constant-region primer and V-primer adapter amplified TCRs. Via MiXCR, TCRdb re-called the reads, giving one row per CDR3 protein. The sample lists approximately 11,000 distinct CDR3 sequences; about half were seen once. The receptor set was obtained from a human donor with advanced metastatic prostate, ovarian, gallbladder or colorectal cancer (not recorded which). This table probably holds off-target reads from a library built for another chain.

The rearrangement joins TRBV28 to TRBJ2-2, with no clear D. The ends were cut back, 6 bases at V and 4 bases at J, with 12 bases in the middle. Germline CDR1 MDHEN, CDR2 SYDVKM. The CDR3 contains 14 residues. CDR3 sequence (DNA): TGTGCCAGCAGGCCCTCAAGGGCCACCGGGGAGCTGTTTTTT. This encodes CASRPSRATGELFF.

This clonotype came up a few times. V is TRBV28 and J is TRBJ2-1; TRBD2 matches 8 bases. CDR1 MDHEN and CDR2 SYDVKM come from the germline V gene. The V segment lost 4 bases and the J segment 5 bases; nucleotides outside the gene matches: 13. The CDR3 extends over 17 amino acids. The CDR3 here is CASSSFTSGQEDNEQFF. The CDR3 nucleotides are TGTGCCAGCAGTTCCTTCACTAGCGGCCAAGAGGACAATGAGCAGTTCTTC.

This clonotype turned up a few times. This chain joins TRBV5-5 and TRBJ2-7, with D uncertain. CDR3 length: 14 amino acids. The V end lost 0 bases, the J end lost 1 base, and 8 bases lay between the germline ends. CDR1 is SGHKS and CDR2 is YYEKEE in the germline V gene (reference sequence). The CDR3 coding sequence is TGTGCCAGCAGCTTGGTTACGGGTTCCTACGAGCAGTACTTC. This encodes CASSLVTGSYEQYF.

This clonotype was seen a few times. The genes are TRBV5-5 and TRBJ1-5; no clear D gene. Germline V CDR1 and CDR2: SGHKS, YYEKEE (reference sequence). V was trimmed by 0 bases and J by 2 bases, leaving 9 bases between them. The length of the CDR3 is 15 residues. In DNA, the CDR3 is TGTGCCAGCAGCTTGGAGGGTTGGGGCAATCAGCCCCAGCATTTT. Translated, it gives CASSLEGWGNQPQHF.

This clonotype was seen a few times. This chain joins TRBV4-2 and TRBJ2-7; TRBD1 might be the D (6 bases). The CDR3 is made up of 15 amino acids. V shed 1 base and J shed 6 bases, with 16 bases lying between them. Germline CDR1 and CDR2: LGHNA and YNFKEQ. CDR3 DNA sequence: TGTGCCAGCAGCCAAGGCCCGACAGGATCCGGCGAGCAGTACTTC. As protein: CASSQGPTGSGEQYF.

The chain carries TRBV29-1 and TRBJ1-1, with D possibly matching TRBD1 (5 bases). The CDR3 spans 11 residues. Germline V CDR1 and CDR2: SQVTM, ANQGSEA. The CDR3 protein is CGGLVRAEAFF. DNA for the CDR3: TGCGGCGGGTTGGTCAGGGCTGAAGCTTTCTTT.

This chain links TRBV12-3 or TRBV12-4 with TRBJ1-1; D not resolved. Between the trimmed V and J ends, which lost 7 bases and 0 bases, there was a span of 12 bases. CDR3 length: 14 amino acids. CDR3 sequence (DNA): TGTGCCAGCATTATAGAGCCACTGAACACTGAAGCTTTCTTT. Protein product: CASIIEPLNTEAFF.

The V gene is TRBV20-1, the J gene TRBJ2-5; no definite D call. The CDR3 covers 13 residues. V dropped 5 bases and J dropped 5 bases, with 15 bases sitting between them. CDR1 is DFQATT and CDR2 is SNEGSKA in the germline V gene (reference sequence). The CDR3 coding sequence is TGCAGTGCTCCGCCCCTCTATGACGAGACCCAGTACTTC. Its translation is CSAPPLYDETQYF.

This clonotype was seen a handful of times. The chain uses TRBV29-1 and TRBJ2-5, with 8 bases lining up with TRBD2. V was clipped by 8 bases and J by 9 bases; unmatched bases: 14. This CDR3 has 13 residues. Germline lookup yields CDR1 SQVTM and CDR2 ANQGSEA. The CDR3 DNA follows: TGCAGCTTCCCTCCGGGGGGGGGCTCGGCCCAGTACTTC. It encodes CSFPPGGGSAQYF.

This clonotype was seen a few times. This sequence joins TRBV28 and TRBJ1-6; 7 nucleotides align to TRBD1. With V trimmed by 3 bases and J by 10 bases, 12 bases remained unmatched. Germline lookup yields CDR1 MDHEN and CDR2 SYDVKM. This CDR3 has 16 amino acids. This chain's CDR3 is CASSLTGRPSGSPLHF. CDR3 bases: TGTGCCAGCAGTTTGACAGGGCGCCCTTCCGGGTCACCCCTCCACTTT.

The chain couples TRBV28 to TRBJ2-4; 7 bases align to TRBD2. Looked up from germline, CDR1 is MDHEN and CDR2 is SYDVKM. The V segment lost 7 bases and the J segment 2 bases; nucleotides outside the gene matches: 8. CDR3 length equals 15 residues. This chain's CDR3 is CASTVSGATKNIQYF. Written as DNA, the CDR3 is TGTGCCAGCACTGTCAGCGGGGCGACCAAAAACATTCAGTACTTC.

The CDR3 loop reads CASSFVAGPNTGELFF. CDR3 in DNA: TGTGCCAGCAGTTTTGTGGCAGGGCCGAACACCGGGGAGCTGTTTTTT. The chain carries TRBV2 and TRBJ2-2; TRBD1 is a possible D gene (5 bases). The germline V gene has CDR1 SNHLY and CDR2 FYNNEI. V dropped 5 bases and J dropped 0 bases, with 13 bases sitting between them. The CDR3 runs 16 residues.

This chain uses TRBV5-5 with TRBJ2-1, with 13 bases matching TRBD2. The V gene's germline CDR1 is SGHKS and CDR2 YYEKEE (reference sequence). Trimming cost V 2 bases and J 5 bases; bases outside gene matches: 16. The CDR3 spans 20 residues. CDR3 nucleotide sequence: TGTGCCAGCAGCTTCCTGGCAGGTCTTTTCACTAGCGGGAGGGACAATGAGCAGTTCTTC. As protein: CASSFLAGLFTSGRDNEQFF.

J is TRBJ1-5 and V is TRBV10-3; the D is unclear. Between the trimmed V and J ends, which lost 7 bases and 5 bases, there was a span of 12 bases. The CDR3 spans 13 residues. In germline, CDR1 is ENHRY, CDR2 SYGVKD. In DNA, the CDR3 is TGTGCCATCACTCCGGACCGGGATCAGCCCCAGCATTTT. Amino acid sequence: CAITPDRDQPQHF.

This clonotype was counted only a few times. The rearrangement links TRBV5-4 to TRBJ2-1; 14 nucleotides line up with TRBD2. The J segment lost 0 bases and the V segment lost 2 bases, leaving 1 base of the junction unmatched. The CDR3 contains 17 residues. Germline CDR1 SGHNT, CDR2 YYREEE (reference sequence). CDR3 bases: TGTGCCAGCAGCTTCGGGACTAGCGGGAGCTCCTACAATGAGCAGTTCTTC. Encoded protein: CASSFGTSGSSYNEQFF.

This chain joins TRBV14 and TRBJ2-7; TRBD1 aligns across 9 bases. The J segment lost 3 bases and the V segment lost 4 bases, leaving 4 bases of the junction unmatched. There are 14 residues in the CDR3. The germline V gene has CDR1 SGHDN and CDR2 FVKESK. CDR3: CASSRRDRVYEQYF. The CDR3 DNA sequence: TGTGCCAGCAGCCGCCGGGACAGGGTCTACGAGCAGTACTTC.

The chain employs TRBV29-1 and TRBJ2-3, with D possibly matching TRBD1 (6 bases). The CDR3 runs to 12 residues. CDR1 SQVTM and CDR2 ANQGSEA come from the germline V gene. V dropped 8 bases and J dropped 2 bases, with 11 bases sitting between them. The CDR3, as DNA: TGCAGCTGTCCAGGGGCCACAGATACGCAGTATTTT. As protein: CSCPGATDTQYF.

In this sample, this clonotype turned up once. The rearrangement joins TRBV6-8 to TRBJ2-7; TRBD2 aligns across 9 bases. Germline V gives CDR1 MNHGY, CDR2 SAAAGT. The CDR3 runs to 15 residues. Losses at the gene ends were 2 bases for V and 3 bases for J; bases not matched to a gene: 5. The CDR3 sequence: CASSYTSGGSYEQYF. The CDR3 bases are TGTGCCAGCAGTTACACCAGCGGGGGGAGCTACGAGCAGTACTTC.

This clonotype turned up a few times. Here the CDR3 DNA reads TGTGCCAGCTCACTGTTCCAGGGGTTTGAAGCTTTCTTT. Encoded protein: CASSLFQGFEAFF. This chain links TRBV18 with TRBJ1-1; weak D call: TRBD1 (6 bases). The CDR3 extends over 13 amino acids. Germline CDR1 is KGHSH and CDR2 is LQKENI. V shed 4 bases and J shed 7 bases, with 13 bases lying between them.

The rearrangement joins TRBV10-2 to TRBJ2-3, with 14 bases lining up with TRBD2. The CDR3 is made up of 16 amino acids. Germline V gene data show CDR1 as WSHSY and CDR2 as SAAADI. V gave up 7 bases and J gave up 2 bases; unmatched junction bases: 5. The CDR3, as DNA: TGCGCCAGCAAGGGACTAGCGGGGGCTTCCACAGATACGCAGTATTTT. Amino acid sequence: CASKGLAGASTDTQYF.

This clonotype was counted a few times. V usage is TRBV2 and J usage is TRBJ2-1; D possibly corresponds to TRBD1 (6 bases). V gave up 7 bases and J gave up 9 bases, with 13 bases separating them. The V gene's germline CDR1 is SNHLY and CDR2 FYNNEI. The CDR3 is 12 residues long. CDR3 nucleotide sequence: TGTGCCAGCATAGTCCAGGGGAGTGAGCAGTTCTTC. Translated, it gives CASIVQGSEQFF.

This clonotype was seen a handful of times. The chain couples TRBV14 to TRBJ1-6; D ambiguous. The ends were cut back, 3 bases at V and 14 bases at J, with 8 bases in the middle. The CDR3 contains 11 residues. CDR1 is SGHDN and CDR2 is FVKESK in the germline V gene. CDR3 sequence reads: CASSQGIALHF. Written as DNA, the CDR3 is TGTGCCAGCAGCCAGGGGATCGCCCTCCACTTT.

The chain is built from TRBV6-5 and TRBJ2-7, with 10 bases that match TRBD1. Looked up from germline, CDR1 is MNHEY and CDR2 is SVGAGI. This CDR3 is 15 amino acids long. Trimming removed 6 bases from V and 4 bases from J; junction bases left unmatched: 9. The CDR3: CASRSRQGAGYEQYF. The CDR3 DNA is TGTGCCAGCAGATCCCGACAGGGGGCGGGTTACGAGCAGTACTTC.

The genes are TRBV30 and TRBJ2-1; D unresolved. V lost 4 bases and J 7 bases, leaving 14 bases between the germline ends. The CDR3 is 13 residues long. Germline CDR1 GTSNPN, CDR2 SVGIG (reference sequence). The CDR3 DNA is TGTGCCTGGACCAATGGCTTAAGGAATGAGCAGTTCTTC. It encodes CAWTNGLRNEQFF.

This chain uses TRBV2 with TRBJ1-2; 10 bases are shared with TRBD1. Germline assignment: CDR1 SNHLY and CDR2 FYNNEI. Germline trimming cut 3 bases from V and 7 bases from J; bases unmatched to any gene: 5. This CDR3 is 14 amino acids long. The CDR3 sequence: CASSDRTGGFGYTF. The CDR3 bases are TGTGCCAGCAGTGACAGGACAGGGGGATTTGGCTACACCTTC.

This clonotype is judged medium-sized (0.01 to 0.1%). This chain connects TRBV28 to TRBJ2-7; TRBD1 agrees at 10 bases. Trimming removed 6 bases from V and 9 bases from J; junction bases left unmatched: 11. Germline V CDR1 and CDR2: MDHEN, SYDVKM. The CDR3 runs to 14 residues. The CDR3: CASSQGGDRGVQYF. CDR3 nucleotide sequence: TGTGCCAGCAGCCAAGGCGGGGACAGGGGAGTGCAGTACTTC. The complete variable domain, with remaining parts taken from reference TRBV28 and TRBJ2-7, reads DVKVTQSSRYLVKRTGEKVFLECVQDMDHENMFWYRQDPGLGLRLIYFSYDVKMKEKGDIPEGYSVSREKKERFSLILESASTNQTSMYLCASSQGGDRGVQYFGPGTRLTVT.